The TCR beta chain under discussion was sequenced for a study of T cell changes during pregnancy in multiple sclerosis. Sequenced by immunoSEQ multiplex PCR; TCRdb stores in-frame clones only, minus some. Among 74,000 or so clones listed, 90% to 95% were seen once. This clone was detected only once. The V end lost 7 bases, the J end lost 2 bases, and 18 bases lay between the germline ends. This CDR3 spans 16 amino acids. The germline CDR1 and CDR2 sequences are SGHTS and YDEGEE. The clonotype was recovered from a female donor with multiple sclerosis, enrolled in a pregnancy study. This rearrangement joins TRBV5-8 to TRBJ1-4; weak D call: TRBD1 (5 bases). The input for sequencing was CD4+ T cells from peripheral blood mononuclear cells, taken before pregnancy. The CDR3 DNA reads as TGTGCCAGCCACGAGCAGGGCCGGACGACTAATGAAAAACTGTTTTTT. It yields the protein CASHEQGRTTNEKLFF.